The 20 T cell receptor beta chains given below trace back to one sample, sequenced in a study of blood T cell repertoires in COVID-19. Assay used: immunoSEQ multiplex PCR; TCRdb lists only in-frame clones, some missing. Of 150,000 to 200,000 clones in the sample, roughly 80% were seen once. The sequenced sample consisted of peripheral blood. These receptors all stem from a woman in her seventies with acute or convalescent COVID-19.

The CDR3 nucleotides are TGTGCCAGCAGTCGGGACAGATATCAGCCCCAGCATTTT. This codes for CASSRDRYQPQHF. The chain combines TRBV6-2 or TRBV6-3 with TRBJ1-5, with TRBD1 matching over 7 bases. This CDR3 region has 13 residues. Germline loops: CDR1 MNHEY, CDR2 SVGEGT. V trimming: 5 bases; J trimming: 5 bases; junction bases outside the gene matches: 3.

In this sample, this clone turned up once. The chain couples TRBV19 to TRBJ2-2; D is possibly TRBD1 (5 bases). V shed 7 bases and J shed 0 bases, with 15 bases lying between them. This CDR3 is 16 amino acids long. The germline V gene encodes CDR1 LNHDA and CDR2 SQIVND (reference sequence). CDR3 in amino acids: CASTSRGGSNTGELFF. DNA for the CDR3: TGTGCCAGTACCTCAAGGGGCGGATCGAACACCGGGGAGCTGTTTTTT.

V and J are TRBV3-1 (or the pseudogene TRBV3-2) and TRBJ1-6, with unresolved D. This CDR3 spans 13 amino acids. From germline, CDR1 is LGHDT and CDR2 YNNKEL (reference sequence). With 1 base removed from V and 10 bases from J, the gap between germline ends came to 8 bases. The CDR3 DNA sequence: TGTGCCAGCAGCCAAGTCCGGGAATCACCCCTCCACTTT. It specifies CASSQVRESPLHF.

This sequence joins TRBV6-5 and TRBJ2-7, with TRBD1 matching over 7 bases. V was clipped by 2 bases and J by 3 bases; unmatched bases: 7. The CDR3 is made up of 15 amino acids. Germline V CDR1 and CDR2: MNHEY, SVGAGI. The chain's CDR3 is CASSYGPRDSYEQYF. CDR3 nucleotide sequence: TGTGCCAGCAGTTACGGACCTCGGGACAGCTACGAGCAGTACTTC.

This clone has a handful of counts. The chain is built from TRBV7-9 and TRBJ2-5; D unclear. The V gene lost 3 bases and the J gene lost 3 bases, with 8 bases spanning the gap. Germline V gene lookup returns CDR1 SEHNR and CDR2 FQNEAQ (reference sequence). CDR3 size: 13 residues. The CDR3 region is CASSFSEKETQYF. CDR3 sequence (DNA): TGTGCCAGCAGCTTTTCGGAGAAAGAGACCCAGTACTTC.

CDR3 residues: CASRAVRSSGELFF. The CDR3 bases are TGTGCCAGCAGAGCTGTAAGGAGTTCCGGGGAGCTGTTTTTT. The chain has TRBV11-3 and TRBJ2-2; unclear D gene. V was clipped by 6 bases and J by 6 bases, with 14 bases between them. This CDR3 contains 14 residues. CDR1 is SGHNT and CDR2 is YENEEA in the germline V gene. The full variable domain, in which reference TRBV11-3 and TRBJ2-2 provide the parts outside the CDR3, is EAGVVQSPRYKIIEKKQPVAFWCNPISGHNTLYWYLQNLGQGPELLIRYENEEAVDDSQLPKDRFSAERLKGVDSTLKIQPAELGDSAVYLCASRAVRSSGELFFGEGSRLTVL.

The V gene is TRBV19, the J gene TRBJ1-5; D perhaps matches TRBD1 (6 bases). The V end lost 4 bases, the J end lost 0 bases, and 19 bases lay between the germline ends. Germline V gives CDR1 LNHDA, CDR2 SQIVND (reference sequence). The CDR3 is 18 residues long. The DNA for the CDR3 is TGTGCCAGTAGTACTTTGTCCTCAGGGGATTATAGCAATCAGCCCCAGCATTTT. Translation gives CASSTLSSGDYSNQPQHF.

J is TRBJ2-7 and V is TRBV5-1, with D perhaps matching TRBD1 (5 bases). V lost 4 bases and J 4 bases, leaving 15 bases between the germline ends. The CDR3 has 14 amino acids. Per the germline V gene, CDR1 is SGHRS and CDR2 is YFSETQ. The CDR3 loop is CASSLQGDEYEQYF. The DNA of the CDR3 is TGCGCCAGCAGCCTTCAGGGTGACGAGTACGAGCAGTACTTC.

This clone was observed a few times. The rearrangement joins TRBV14 to TRBJ2-1; D is undetermined. This CDR3 spans 12 amino acids. V shed 6 bases and J shed 4 bases, with 7 bases lying between them. The germline CDR1 and CDR2 sequences are SGHDN and FVKESK. The chain's CDR3 is CASSSYYNEQFF. The DNA for the CDR3 is TGTGCCAGCAGTTCTTATTACAATGAGCAGTTCTTC.

The CDR3, as DNA: TGCGCCAGCAGCTTACAGGGACAGCCTTTTAATGAAAAACTGTTTTTT. Its protein product is CASSLQGQPFNEKLFF. V usage is TRBV5-1 and J usage is TRBJ1-4; 7 bases align to TRBD1. This CDR3 spans 16 amino acids. The germline V gene has CDR1 SGHRS and CDR2 YFSETQ. J lost 4 bases, V lost 2 bases, and 8 bases had no gene match.

The rearrangement links TRBV5-1 to TRBJ2-4; TRBD1 matches at 10 bases. Germline V lookup: CDR1 SGHRS, CDR2 YFSETQ. CDR3 length: 14 residues. V was pared by 4 bases and J by 14 bases, with 12 bases of the junction left unmatched. The CDR3 nucleotides read TGCGCCAGCAGCCCTAATTGGGGGACAGGGGAGAAGTACTTC. Amino acid sequence: CASSPNWGTGEKYF. Full variable domain (outside the CDR3, taken from reference TRBV5-1 and TRBJ2-4): KAGVTQTPRYLIKTRGQQVTLSCSPISGHRSVSWYQQTPGQGLQFLFEYFSETQRNKGNFPGRFSGRQFSNSRSEMNVSTLELGDSALYLCASSPNWGTGEKYFGAGTRLSVL.

A remark on this clone: This sample includes further DNA sequences coding for the same CDR3. V usage is TRBV18 and J usage is TRBJ2-7, with 9 bases aligning to TRBD1. V trimming: 1 base; J trimming: 3 bases; junction bases outside the gene matches: 1. Germline values: CDR1 KGHSH, CDR2 LQKENI. CDR3 length: 14 residues. CDR3 sequence: CASSPRDRDYEQYF. In nucleotides, the CDR3 is TGTGCCAGCTCACCACGGGACAGGGACTACGAGCAGTACTTC.

V and J are TRBV7-8 and TRBJ2-2, with TRBD2 matching 16 bases. Germline CDR1 and CDR2: SGHVS and FQNEAQ. The CDR3 contains 20 residues. V was clipped by 3 bases and J by 0 bases; unmatched bases: 7. CDR3: CASSFGTSGRANSNTGELFF. CDR3 nucleotides: TGTGCCAGCAGCTTCGGGACTAGCGGGAGGGCGAACTCGAACACCGGGGAGCTGTTTTTT.

This clone was seen a handful of times. This chain connects TRBV21-1 to TRBJ1-3; the table calls TRBD1, which could not be checked here. TRBV21-1 is a pseudogene segment. CDR3 length equals 15 residues. CDR3 residues: CATERAKTGGNTIYF. The DNA for the CDR3 is TGTGCCACCGAGCGAGCTAAGACAGGGGGAAACACCATATATTTT.

The count of this clone is one. The J gene is TRBJ2-7, the V gene TRBV7-2, with 7 bases that match TRBD2. Germline V gene sequence: CDR1 SGHTA, CDR2 FQGNSA. The CDR3 contains 14 residues. Losses at the gene ends were 7 bases for V and 1 base for J; bases not matched to a gene: 7. CDR3 sequence reads: CASTQGRGSYEQYF. For the CDR3, the DNA is TGTGCCAGCACCCAAGGGCGGGGGTCCTACGAGCAGTACTTC.

This chain connects TRBV7-9 to TRBJ1-4; the D is unclear. V dropped 5 bases and J dropped 0 bases, with 7 bases sitting between them. This CDR3 is 14 amino acids long. Germline values: CDR1 SEHNR, CDR2 FQNEAQ (reference sequence). CDR3: CASSQAATNEKLFF. The CDR3 nucleotides read TGTGCCAGCAGCCAGGCTGCAACTAATGAAAAACTGTTTTTT. Supplemented by reference TRBV7-9 and TRBJ1-4, the full variable domain reads DTGVSQNPRHKITKRGQNVTFRCDPISEHNRLYWYRQTLGQGPEFLTYFQNEAQLEKSRLLSDRFSAERPKGSFSTLEIQRTEQGDSAMYLCASSQAATNEKLFFGSGTQLSVL.

The V call is TRBV19, the J call TRBJ2-1; D possibly corresponds to TRBD2 (5 bases). Germline values: CDR1 LNHDA, CDR2 SQIVND (reference sequence). The CDR3 length is 14 residues. Trimming left V 4 bases short and J 5 bases short, with 12 bases between. In DNA form, the CDR3 reads TGTGCCAGTAGTAACCCGGGGATCCACAATGAGCAGTTCTTC. This translates into CASSNPGIHNEQFF. Filled out from reference TRBV19 and TRBJ2-1, the complete variable domain reads DGGITQSPKYLFRKEGQNVTLSCEQNLNHDAMYWYRQDPGQGLRLIYYSQIVNDFQKGDIAEGYSVSREKKESFPLTVTSAQKNPTAFYLCASSNPGIHNEQFFGPGTRLTVL.

V is TRBV29-1 and J is TRBJ1-2; the D gene is possibly TRBD1 (6 bases). V dropped 4 bases and J dropped 4 bases, with 25 bases sitting between them. Germline CDR1 and CDR2: SQVTM and ANQGSEA. There are 17 residues in the CDR3. The CDR3 reads CSVARTIDRSVSYGYTF. CDR3 sequence (DNA): TGCAGCGTTGCCCGAACCATAGACAGGTCGGTTAGCTATGGCTACACCTTC.

The rearrangement joins TRBV6-5 to TRBJ1-1; no definite D call. CDR1 and CDR2 from the germline V gene are MNHEY and SVGAGI. Trimming pared 3 bases from V and 1 base from J, leaving 3 bases between. The length of the CDR3 is 12 residues. CDR3 bases: TGTGCCAGCAGTTATAGGAACACTGAAGCTTTCTTT. It yields the protein CASSYRNTEAFF.

The chain carries TRBV27 and TRBJ2-7; TRBD1 might be the D (6 bases). This CDR3 region has 8 residues. The V gene's germline CDR1 is MNHEY and CDR2 SMNVEV (reference sequence). V was pared by 8 bases and J by 11 bases, with 7 bases between. The CDR3 region is CASPGEYF. CDR3 bases: TGTGCCAGCCCAGGGGAGTACTTC.